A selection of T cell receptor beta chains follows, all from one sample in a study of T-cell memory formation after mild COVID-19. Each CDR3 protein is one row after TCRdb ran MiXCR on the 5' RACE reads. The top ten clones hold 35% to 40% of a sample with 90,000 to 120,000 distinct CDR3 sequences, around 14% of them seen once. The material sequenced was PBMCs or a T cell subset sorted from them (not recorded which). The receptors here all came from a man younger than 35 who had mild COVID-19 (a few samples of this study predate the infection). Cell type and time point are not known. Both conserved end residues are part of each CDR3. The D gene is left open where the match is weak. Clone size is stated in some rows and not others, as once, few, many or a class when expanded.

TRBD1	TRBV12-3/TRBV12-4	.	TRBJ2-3	TGTGCCAGCAGATCCGCGACAGGGGGCGAAACAGATACGCAGTATTTT	CASRSATGGETDTQYF
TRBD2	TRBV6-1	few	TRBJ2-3	TGTGCCAGCAGTGAGGGACTAGCCTCGACAGATACGCAGTATTTT	CASSEGLASTDTQYF
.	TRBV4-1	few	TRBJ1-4	TGCGCCAGCAAGGGCATCAGCGAAAAACTGTTTTTT	CASKGISEKLFF
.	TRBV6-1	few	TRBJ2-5	TGTGCCAGCAGTGAAGCTTTAGAGACCCAGTACTTC	CASSEALETQYF
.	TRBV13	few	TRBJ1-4	TGTGCCAGCAGCTTCCCGCTTGGGGAAAAACTGTTTTTT	CASSFPLGEKLFF
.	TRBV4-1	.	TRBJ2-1	TGCGCCAGCAGCCAAGTATCCGGGGTGAACTACAATGAGCAGTTCTTC	CASSQVSGVNYNEQFF
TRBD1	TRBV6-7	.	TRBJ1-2	TGTGCCAGCAGTAAAAGACAGGGAGAGACCTATGGCTACACCTTC	CASSKRQGETYGYTF
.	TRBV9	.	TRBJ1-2	TGTGCCAGCAGCGTAGAAGGGGCCTATGGCTACACCTTC	CASSVEGAYGYTF
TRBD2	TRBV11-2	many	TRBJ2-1	TGTGCCAGCAGCCCTAGACTAGCGGGGGGTCGATACAATGAGCAGTTCTTC	CASSPRLAGGRYNEQFF
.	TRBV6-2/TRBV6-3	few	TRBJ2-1	TGTGCGATCGGACGGAGTTACTACAATGAGCAGTTCTTC	CAIGRSYYNEQFF
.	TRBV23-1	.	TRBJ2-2	TGCGCCAGCATTCCGACGGAGCTGTTTTTT	CASIPTELFF
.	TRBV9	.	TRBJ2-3	TGTGCCAGCAGCGTGGGGGGGGCGGATACGCAGTATTTT	CASSVGGADTQYF
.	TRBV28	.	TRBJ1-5	TGTGCCAGCAGTCAGGATATCTACAGGGTAGGTCGACTAAATCAGCCCCAGCATTTT	CASSQDIYRVGRLNQPQHF
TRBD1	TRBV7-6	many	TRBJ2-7	TGTGCCAGCAGCTTAACTACAGGGGGCCACGAGCAGTACTTC	CASSLTTGGHEQYF
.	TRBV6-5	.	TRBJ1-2	TGTGCCAGCATCCCCACCCCCCGCACTCCGGTCTATGGCTACACCTTC	CASIPTPRTPVYGYTF
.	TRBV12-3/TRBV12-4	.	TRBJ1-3	TGTGCCAGCAACTCAGCGGGGGTCATGGCGGCCACCATATATTTT	CASNSAGVMAATIYF
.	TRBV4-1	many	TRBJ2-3	TGCGCCAGCAGCCACCCTCGGGGGAGTACGCAGTATTTT	CASSHPRGSTQYF
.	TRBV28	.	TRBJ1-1	TGTGCCAGTAGGGCCCTGAACACTGAAGCTTTCTTT	CASRALNTEAFF